This T cell receptor (beta chain) is from a study of T cell responses to AZD1222 COVID-19 vaccine. Measured with immunoSEQ multiplex PCR; TCRdb has only the in-frame clones, and not every one. The sample comprises about 100,000 clones, 92% of which are singletons, and 0.95% to 1.5% rests with the top ten. Germline V CDR1 and CDR2: MDHEN, SYDVKM. This CDR3 has 15 residues. V lost 5 bases to trimming and J lost 1 base; unmatched junction nucleotides: 8. The sequenced sample was peripheral blood, obtained on day 0 of AZD1222 vaccination. The clonotype comes from an adult in good health. The chain is built from TRBV28 and TRBJ2-7, with 7 bases lining up with TRBD1. The CDR3 sequence is CASSPRQGGSYEQYF. CDR3 DNA sequence: TGTGCCAGCAGTCCTAGACAGGGCGGGTCCTACGAGCAGTACTTC. The whole variable domain, remainder taken from reference TRBV28 and TRBJ2-7, is DVKVTQSSRYLVKRTGEKVFLECVQDMDHENMFWYRQDPGLGLRLIYFSYDVKMKEKGDIPEGYSVSREKKERFSLILESASTNQTSMYLCASSPRQGGSYEQYFGPGTRLTVT.